Listed below are T cell receptor beta chains from one sample, sequenced in a study of blood T cell repertoires in COVID-19. Assay used: immunoSEQ multiplex PCR; TCRdb lists only in-frame clones, some missing. The sample has over 100,000 clones; roughly 82% are singletons. Sequences were obtained from peripheral blood. These receptors were collected from a man in his 60s with acute or convalescent COVID-19. Both conserved end residues are part of each CDR3. D genes are given only for firm matches. Clone size, where shown, is once, few, many, or a class for clones that have expanded.

>TRBJ1-5|NA|NA|TRBV10-3
TGTGCCATCAGTGACGCCGGAGGCAGCAATCAGCCCCAGCATTTT
CAISDAGGSNQPQHF
>TRBJ2-5|NA|TRBD1|TRBV10-1
TGCGCCAGCAGTGAGTCCGGACAGGGGAAGGGGAAGACCCAGTACTTC
CASSESGQGKGKTQYF
>TRBJ2-1|NA|TRBD2|TRBV4-3
TGCGCCAGCAGCCGAGAGACTAGCGGGCTTTCCTACAATGAGCAGTTCTTC
CASSRETSGLSYNEQFF
>TRBJ2-3|NA|TRBD2|TRBV7-2
TGTGCCAGCAGCTTACTGCCCCTAGCGGGGCTAAGCACAGATACGCAGTATTTT
CASSLLPLAGLSTDTQYF
>TRBJ1-3|NA|NA|TRBV7-2
TGTGCCAGCAGCTTAGGAGACATCTCTGGAAACACCATATATTTT
CASSLGDISGNTIYF
>TRBJ2-7|few|TRBD2|TRBV6-5
TGTGCCAGCAGGGGCGGGAGGGCCTACTACGAGCAGTACTTC
CASRGGRAYYEQYF
>TRBJ1-2|NA|NA|TRBV27
TGTGCCAGCAGTTTTACCCCCCAGGGTATAGCTAACTATGGCTACACCTTC
CASSFTPQGIANYGYTF
>TRBJ2-1|NA|TRBD2|TRBV5-1
TGCGCCAGCAGCTTGGGAGGACTAGCGGGAGGGAAAGTTGAGCAGTTCTTC
CASSLGGLAGGKVEQFF
>TRBJ2-3|NA|TRBD1|TRBV11-2
TGTGCCAGCAGCTTAGTGACCGGGACAGGGAGAACAGATACGCAGTATTTT
CASSLVTGTGRTDTQYF
>TRBJ1-1|once|NA|TRBV5-4
TGTGCCAGCAGCTTGGTTGACAGTTACACTGAAGCTTTCTTT
CASSLVDSYTEAFF
>TRBJ2-2|once|NA|TRBV7-3
TGTGCCAGCAGTTGGAGGGGGCCCAACACCGGGGAGCTGTTTTTT
CASSWRGPNTGELFF
>TRBJ1-4|NA|TRBD1|TRBV2
TGTGCCAGCCTGCGACAGGGCAGGACTGATACTAATGAAAAACTGTTTTTT
CASLRQGRTDTNEKLFF
>TRBJ1-1|NA|NA|TRBV5-4
TGTGCCAGCAGCTCGCCCCTCGGGGGGGGAGGCACTGAAGCTTTCTTT
CASSSPLGGGGTEAFF
>TRBJ2-2|few|NA|TRBV3-1/TRBV3-2
TGTGCCAGCTCGGGACTGAGCACCGGGGAGCTGTTTTTT
CASSGLSTGELFF
>TRBJ2-2|NA|NA|TRBV6-2/TRBV6-3
TGTGCCAGCAGTTACCTCTCTAACACCGGGGAGCTGTTTTTT
CASSYLSNTGELFF
>TRBJ1-2|NA|TRBD1|TRBV30
TGTGCCTGGACTCCCCCCCTCAGGGGGGACTATGGCTACACCTTC
CAWTPPLRGDYGYTF
>TRBJ2-1|NA|TRBD1|TRBV10-1
TGCGCCAGCAGCGAGACAGGGAGTCACGACAATGAGCAGTTCTTC
CASSETGSHDNEQFF
>TRBJ1-1|once|NA|TRBV18
TGTGCCAGCTCACGGGGGGAACTCACTGAAGCTTTCTTT
CASSRGELTEAFF
>TRBJ1-5|NA|NA|TRBV28
TGTGCCAGCAGGACCCGGGGCAATCAGCCCCAGCATTTT
CASRTRGNQPQHF
>TRBJ2-5|NA|NA|TRBV11-1
TGTGCCAGCAGCCGAACCTGGGGGGAAGAGACCCAGTACTTC
CASSRTWGEETQYF
>TRBJ1-4|once|NA|TRBV4-3
TGCGCCAGCAGCCAAGAGGGGAGGGGCATTAATGAAAAACTGTTTTTT
CASSQEGRGINEKLFF
>TRBJ1-6|NA|NA|TRBV15
TGTGCCACCAGCAAGAGGACCGGAGCGGGTTCACCCCTCCACTTT
CATSKRTGAGSPLHF
>TRBJ2-2|NA|TRBD2|TRBV2
TGTGCCAGCGGAGGACTAGTCGGCGGGGAGCTGTTTTTT
CASGGLVGGELFF
>TRBJ2-3|NA|NA|TRBV28
TGTGCCAGCAGTCTTACCACAGGGCCTAGCACAGATACGCAGTATTTT
CASSLTTGPSTDTQYF
>TRBJ1-4|NA|TRBD1|TRBV4-1
TGCGCCAGCAGCCAAATTCGACAGGGGGATCGTAATGAAAAACTGTTTTTT
CASSQIRQGDRNEKLFF
>TRBJ2-2|many|TRBD1|TRBV5-1
TGCGCCAGCAGCTCTTCAGGGGGATACACCGGGGAGCTGTTTTTT
CASSSSGGYTGELFF
>TRBJ1-2|NA|TRBD1|TRBV5-1
TGCGCCAGCAGCTTGGGGACAGGGGTAGGGTATGGCTACACCTTC
CASSLGTGVGYGYTF
>TRBJ2-2|NA|TRBD1|TRBV11-2
TGTGCCAGCAGCTCACGAGGACAGGGGGCTGAGAACACCGGGGAGCTGTTTTTT
CASSSRGQGAENTGELFF
>TRBJ1-4|few|TRBD1|TRBV13
TGTGCCAGCAGCCATCGTACAGGGGGGGGTGAAAAACTGTTTTTT
CASSHRTGGGEKLFF
>TRBJ1-1|NA|NA|TRBV7-2
TGTGCCAGCAGACCCCGACAGGCTCACACTGAAGCTTTCTTT
CASRPRQAHTEAFF
>TRBJ1-2|NA|TRBD1|TRBV10-3
TGTGCCATCGGTCGTCAGGGGGCCTATGGCTACACCTTC
CAIGRQGAYGYTF
>TRBJ1-4|NA|TRBD1|TRBV5-4
TGTGCCAGCAGCGAAGAACAGGGGCGGGGTGAAAAACTGTTTTTT
CASSEEQGRGEKLFF
>TRBJ1-1|NA|TRBD1|TRBV15
TGTGCCACCAGCTCGCGTGGGACAGCTATGAACACTGAAGCTTTCTTT
CATSSRGTAMNTEAFF
>TRBJ1-2|NA|NA|TRBV7-2
TGTGCCAGCAGCCTCCGACAGGCGGAAGGCTACACCTTC
CASSLRQAEGYTF
>TRBJ2-1|NA|TRBD2|TRBV19
TGTGCCAGTAGTGATTGGGGTGGATGGGGCTCGGGACTAGCGGGAGAAAATGAGCAGTTCTTC
CASSDWGGWGSGLAGENEQFF
>TRBJ1-1|NA|NA|TRBV5-6
TGTGCCAGCAGCCCCTCCCCCGGGAACACTGAAGCTTTCTTT
CASSPSPGNTEAFF
>TRBJ1-4|once|NA|TRBV7-9
TGTGCCAGCAGCCCACGGGAGGCAGGGGATAATGAAAAACTGTTTTTT
CASSPREAGDNEKLFF
>TRBJ2-1|NA|TRBD2|TRBV28
TGTGCCAGCAGTTTGGCATTAGCGGGAGATGAGAAGGGCGATGAGCAGTTCTTC
CASSLALAGDEKGDEQFF
>TRBJ1-2|NA|NA|TRBV10-3
TGTGCCATCAACAGGGATCAGAACTATGGCTACACCTTC
CAINRDQNYGYTF